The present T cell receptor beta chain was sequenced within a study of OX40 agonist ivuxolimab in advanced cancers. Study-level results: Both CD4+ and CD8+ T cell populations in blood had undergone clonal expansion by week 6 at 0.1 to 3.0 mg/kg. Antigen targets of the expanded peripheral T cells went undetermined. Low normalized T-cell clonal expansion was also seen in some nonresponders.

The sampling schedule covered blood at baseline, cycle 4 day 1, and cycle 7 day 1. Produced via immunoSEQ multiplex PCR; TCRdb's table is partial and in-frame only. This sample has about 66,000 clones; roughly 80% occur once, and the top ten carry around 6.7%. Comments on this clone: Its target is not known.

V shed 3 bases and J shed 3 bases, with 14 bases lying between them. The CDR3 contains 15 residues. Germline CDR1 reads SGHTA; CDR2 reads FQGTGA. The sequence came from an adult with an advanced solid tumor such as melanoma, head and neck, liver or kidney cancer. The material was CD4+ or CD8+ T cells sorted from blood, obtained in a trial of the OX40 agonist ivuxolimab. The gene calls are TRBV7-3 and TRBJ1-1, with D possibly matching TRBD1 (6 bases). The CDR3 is CASSLLGARDTEAFF. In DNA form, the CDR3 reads TGTGCCAGCAGCTTGTTGGGGGCCCGAGACACTGAAGCTTTCTTT.